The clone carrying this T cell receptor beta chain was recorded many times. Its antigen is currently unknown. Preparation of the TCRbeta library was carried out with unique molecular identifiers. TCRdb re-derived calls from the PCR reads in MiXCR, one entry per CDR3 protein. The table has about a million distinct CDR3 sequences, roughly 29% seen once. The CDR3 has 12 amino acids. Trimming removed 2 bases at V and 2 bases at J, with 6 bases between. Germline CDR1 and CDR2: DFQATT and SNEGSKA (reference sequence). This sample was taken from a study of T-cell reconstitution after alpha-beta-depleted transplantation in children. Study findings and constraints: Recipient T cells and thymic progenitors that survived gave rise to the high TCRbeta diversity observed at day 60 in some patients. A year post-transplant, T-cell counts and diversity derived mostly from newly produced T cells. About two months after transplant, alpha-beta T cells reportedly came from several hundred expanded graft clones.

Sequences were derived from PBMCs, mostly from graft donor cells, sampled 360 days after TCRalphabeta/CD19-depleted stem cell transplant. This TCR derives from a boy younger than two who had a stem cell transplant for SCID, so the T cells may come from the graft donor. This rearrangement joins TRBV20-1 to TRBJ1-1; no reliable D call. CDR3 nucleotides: TGCAGTGCTAGATATTCAAACACTGAAGCTTTCTTT. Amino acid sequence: CSARYSNTEAFF.